The clone carrying this TCR beta chain was recorded a few times. Its antigen remains unknown. Trimming took off 6 bases at V and 0 bases at J, with 21 bases between the two ends. The CDR3 consists of 16 residues. Per germline, CDR1 SQVTM and CDR2 ANQGSEA. PBMCs yielded sorted CD4+ and CD8+ T cells. This sample stems from a study of CD8+ T cells in alopecia areata. Isolated RNA was reverse transcribed into cDNA used as the sequencing template. Data came from immunoSEQ multiplex PCR; TCRdb stores just in-frame clones and leaves some out. This sample has 90,000 to 150,000 clones, with less than 70% found just once. Study-wide findings and caveats: Researchers report lesional scalp, most notably alopecia totalis/universalis, outstripped normal scalp in clonality. Mouse data revealed clearer TCR sharing than patient data did, a gap possibly tied to HLA. Sequencing of scalp samples also captures resident alphabeta T cells of normal skin.

The specimen sequenced was CD4+ T cells sorted from blood. V is TRBV29-1 and J is TRBJ2-7; the D gene is possibly TRBD2 (6 bases). The receptor comes from a human donor in good health. In DNA, the CDR3 is TGCAGCGTCGACGTCGGAACGGGGGTACCCTCCTACGAGCAGTACTTC. It encodes CSVDVGTGVPSYEQYF.